One sample yielded the 7 T cell receptor beta chains listed below, sequenced in a study of blood T cell repertoires in COVID-19. Some clones are missing from TCRdb's copy, which holds only in-frame ones; the method was immunoSEQ multiplex PCR. This sample has about 260,000 clones, with about 84% found just once. The sequencing input was PBMCs or T cells enriched from blood (not recorded which). Every receptor here comes from a woman between 50 and 59 years old who had recovered from COVID-19.

The gene calls are TRBV7-3 and TRBJ2-2, with a tentative D call TRBD1 (5 bases). This CDR3 spans 14 amino acids. The V end was cut by 2 bases, the J end by 2 bases, with 6 bases between. Per germline, CDR1 SGHTA and CDR2 FQGTGA. CDR3 DNA sequence: TGTGCCAGCAGCTTAGACAGAAACACCGGGGAGCTGTTTTTT. Its protein product is CASSLDRNTGELFF.

This rearrangement joins TRBV7-2 to TRBJ2-5; 7 nucleotides align to TRBD2. Germline assignment: CDR1 SGHTA and CDR2 FQGNSA. With V trimmed by 5 bases and J by 5 bases, 14 bases remained unmatched. The length of the CDR3 is 16 residues. As DNA, the CDR3 is TGTGCCAGCAGCCTAGGAGGGAGGGCCTCGGGGGAGACCCAGTACTTC. Its protein is CASSLGGRASGETQYF.

This clone has a handful of counts. The rearrangement joins TRBV4-1 to TRBJ1-2; perhaps TRBD1 as D (5 bases). The CDR3 has 15 residues. V dropped 2 bases and J dropped 0 bases, with 10 bases sitting between them. CDR1 is MGHRA and CDR2 is YSYEKL in the germline V gene. For the CDR3, the DNA is TGCGCCAGCAGCCAAATGGGAGGGGCTAACTATGGCTACACCTTC. Protein product: CASSQMGGANYGYTF.

The chain carries TRBV5-1 and TRBJ1-6; possibly TRBD1 for D (5 bases). In germline, CDR1 is SGHRS, CDR2 YFSETQ. Trimming cost V 4 bases and J 4 bases, with 9 bases left between them. This CDR3 is 14 amino acids long. CDR3: CASSQDSYNSPLHF. CDR3 DNA: TGCGCCAGCAGCCAAGACAGTTATAATTCACCCCTCCACTTT. Full variable domain (rest looked up from reference TRBV5-1 and TRBJ1-6): KAGVTQTPRYLIKTRGQQVTLSCSPISGHRSVSWYQQTPGQGLQFLFEYFSETQRNKGNFPGRFSGRQFSNSRSEMNVSTLELGDSALYLCASSQDSYNSPLHFGNGTRLTVT.

Here the CDR3 DNA reads TGCGCCAGCAGCCAAGTAGCGGGTCCCTACAATGAGCAGTTCTTC. Protein product: CASSQVAGPYNEQFF. The gene calls are TRBV4-1 and TRBJ2-1, with 7 bases aligning to TRBD2. Germline CDR1 is MGHRA and CDR2 is YSYEKL. This CDR3 has 15 residues. Trimming removed 1 base from V and 2 bases from J; junction bases left unmatched: 2.

The J gene is TRBJ2-2, the V gene TRBV30; 8 positions agree with TRBD2. Germline CDR1 and CDR2: GTSNPN and SVGIG (reference sequence). This CDR3 has 16 residues. With 8 bases clipped from V and 6 bases from J, the junction kept 17 bases outside the gene matches. CDR3 coding DNA: TGTGCCCCCACGGGGGGGGGACCCAGGGGTGCCGGGGAGCTGTTTTTT. It is translated as CAPTGGGPRGAGELFF.

The rearrangement uses TRBV2 and TRBJ1-2; 9 positions agree with TRBD1. The V gene end was trimmed by 6 bases and the J gene end by 1 base; junction bases not matched to a gene: 6. From germline, CDR1 is SNHLY and CDR2 FYNNEI. The CDR3 is 15 amino acids. The CDR3 DNA follows: TGTGCCAGCAGACTGGGACAGGGACTTAACTATGGCTACACCTTC. It specifies CASRLGQGLNYGYTF.